Below are 23 T cell receptor beta chains sequenced from a single sample in a study of blood T cell repertoires in COVID-19. TCRdb's copy holds only in-frame clones and misses some; the assay was immunoSEQ multiplex PCR. This sample has 100,000 to 150,000 clones; around nine tenths occur once, and the top ten carry roughly 1.2%. Sequenced input: peripheral blood. The receptors were sampled from a woman aged 80 or older with acute or convalescent COVID-19.

This chain links TRBV7-3 with TRBJ2-3; D may be TRBD2 (7 bases). Trimming cost V 0 bases and J 13 bases, with 14 bases left between them. The germline V gene encodes CDR1 SGHTA and CDR2 FQGTGA. The CDR3 loop spans 13 amino acids. CDR3 nucleotides: TGTGCCAGCAGCTTAACGGGGGGGCAGAATAAGTATTTT. Protein: CASSLTGGQNKYF.

V and J are TRBV4-3 and TRBJ1-2, with 10 bases matching TRBD1. With 4 bases clipped from V and 5 bases from J, the junction kept 7 bases outside the gene matches. This CDR3 has 15 amino acids. CDR1 and CDR2 from the germline V gene are LGHNA and YSLEER. CDR3 DNA: TGCGCCAGCAGCCTAGGGACAGGGGAAACTTATGGCTACACCTTC. Its protein product is CASSLGTGETYGYTF.

V is TRBV10-3 and J is TRBJ2-3; 9 nucleotides align to TRBD2. Unmatched junction bases numbered 5, after V lost 0 bases and J lost 1 base. The CDR3 is made up of 17 amino acids. CDR1 ENHRY and CDR2 SYGVKD come from the germline V gene. In DNA, the CDR3 is TGTGCCATCAGTGAGTCGGGCGGGGGGGCCGGCACAGATACGCAGTATTTT. Translation: CAISESGGGAGTDTQYF.

The chain uses TRBV7-9 and TRBJ2-7; 7 bases map to TRBD1. This CDR3 has 13 residues. V was clipped by 5 bases and J by 5 bases; unmatched bases: 6. Looked up from germline, CDR1 is SEHNR and CDR2 is FQNEAQ (reference sequence). CDR3 DNA: TGTGCCAGCAGCCCCTCGACAGGGAACGAGCAGTACTTC. Protein sequence: CASSPSTGNEQYF.

The V call is TRBV6-1, the J call TRBJ2-5; weak D call: TRBD1 (6 bases). The CDR3 is 18 residues long. V lost 2 bases to trimming and J lost 5 bases, with 24 bases between them. CDR1 and CDR2 from the germline V gene are MNHNS and SASEGT. CDR3 protein: CASSETPGVAFKWETQYF. As DNA, the CDR3 is TGTGCCAGCAGTGAAACTCCAGGGGTGGCTTTTAAGTGGGAGACCCAGTACTTC.

V usage is TRBV9 and J usage is TRBJ1-2; TRBD1 might be the D (5 bases). Germline-derived CDR1 and CDR2 are SGDLS and YYNGEE. V lost 4 bases, J lost 3 bases, and 16 bases lay in between. The CDR3 contains 15 residues. CDR3 nucleotides: TGTGCCAGCAGCCCCGGGGGGGTACCCTACTATGGCTACACCTTC. Translating gives CASSPGGVPYYGYTF.

The V call is TRBV6-5, the J call TRBJ1-2; 8 bases are shared with TRBD1. Per germline, CDR1 MNHEY and CDR2 SVGAGI. The CDR3 spans 14 residues. Trimming at V came to 11 bases and at J to 5 bases, leaving 13 bases not matched to a gene. In DNA form, the CDR3 reads TGTGCCGCGACAGGACAGGGAGGGGGGTATGGCTACACCTTC. It is translated as CAATGQGGGYGYTF.

V gene TRBV5-1 combines with J gene TRBJ2-1; 7 bases match TRBD2. In germline, CDR1 is SGHRS, CDR2 YFSETQ. V lost 4 bases, J lost 4 bases, and 8 bases stayed unmatched. The CDR3 consists of 15 residues. The CDR3 DNA sequence: TGCGCCAGCAGCGGCGGGACTACCTATTACAATGAGCAGTTCTTC. Amino acid sequence: CASSGGTTYYNEQFF.

The chain links TRBV7-3 to TRBJ2-2; 10 positions agree with TRBD1. From germline, CDR1 is SGHTA and CDR2 FQGTGA. J gave up 7 bases and V 3 bases, and 5 bases lay outside the gene matches. CDR3 length: 15 amino acids. The CDR3 reads CASSLGQGLGGELFF. The CDR3 DNA is TGTGCCAGCAGCTTGGGACAGGGGTTGGGCGGGGAGCTGTTTTTT.

The chain is built from TRBV29-1 and TRBJ1-2, with 7 bases matching TRBD1. The ends lost 5 bases at V and 4 bases at J; junction bases unmatched: 7. The CDR3 is made up of 13 amino acids. Germline V gene data show CDR1 as SQVTM and CDR2 as ANQGSEA. CDR3: CSVSVGTAYGYTF. CDR3 nucleotides: TGCAGCGTTAGTGTAGGGACAGCCTATGGCTACACCTTC.

Comments on this clone: A junction boundary mismatches the germline segment, possibly from a read error. The chain is built from TRBV5-1 and TRBJ2-3; the D gene is possibly TRBD2 (7 bases). The CDR3 sequence is 16 residues long. Germline CDR1 SGHRS, CDR2 YFSETQ. The CDR3 sequence: CARSLGGGRGTDTQYF. Here the CDR3 DNA reads TGCGCCCGCAGCTTGGGGGGGGGCCGTGGTACAGATACGCAGTATTTT.

The V and J genes are TRBV3-1 (or the pseudogene TRBV3-2) and TRBJ2-1, with D hard to call. The CDR3 totals 17 residues. Germline V gene lookup returns CDR1 LGHDT and CDR2 YNNKEL (reference sequence). V was cut by 0 bases and J by 0 bases, with 12 bases left in between. CDR3: CASSQDIEASSYNEQFF. CDR3 DNA: TGTGCCAGCAGCCAAGACATCGAGGCGAGCTCCTACAATGAGCAGTTCTTC.

V is TRBV3-1 (or the pseudogene TRBV3-2) and J is TRBJ1-3, with D hard to call. The CDR3 runs 13 residues. V was cut by 1 base and J by 6 bases, with 7 bases left in between. CDR1 is LGHDT and CDR2 is YNNKEL in the germline V gene (reference sequence). For the CDR3, the DNA is TGTGCCAGCAGCCAAGGACATCTAAACACCATATATTTT. It translates to CASSQGHLNTIYF.

Details on this clone: A read error may produce the germline difference seen at one junction end. V is TRBV7-9 and J is TRBJ1-5, with 10 bases matching TRBD1. CDR1 and CDR2 from the germline V gene are SEHNR and FQNEAQ (reference sequence). The CDR3 length is 15 residues. The CDR3 region is CASGFGTGANQPQHF. The CDR3 nucleotides read TGTGCCAGCGGCTTCGGGACAGGGGCCAATCAGCCCCAGCATTTT.

The CDR3 region has the DNA TGTGCCAGCAGCCACCGGGACAGGGTACGCGGGGAGCTGTTTTTT. Protein product: CASSHRDRVRGELFF. V gene TRBV7-8 combines with J gene TRBJ2-2, with 9 bases lining up with TRBD1. With V trimmed by 5 bases and J by 7 bases, 8 bases remained unmatched. Germline CDR1 and CDR2: SGHVS and FQNEAQ. The CDR3 consists of 15 residues.

The CDR3 DNA sequence: TGTGCCAGCAGCTTGGAGCTCCAGGACACTGAAGCTTTCTTT. Its protein is CASSLELQDTEAFF. This chain joins TRBV5-5 and TRBJ1-1; D not certain. V was trimmed by 0 bases and J by 3 bases, leaving 9 bases between them. This CDR3 has 14 amino acids. Germline CDR1 is SGHKS and CDR2 is YYEKEE (reference sequence).

This clone showed up just a few times. The J gene is TRBJ2-5, the V gene TRBV5-4; 7 nucleotides match TRBD2. The CDR3 contains 14 residues. The V segment lost 0 bases and the J segment 4 bases; nucleotides outside the gene matches: 3. The V gene's germline CDR1 is SGHNT and CDR2 YYREEE (reference sequence). CDR3 region: CASSLGTRLETQYF. The CDR3 coding sequence is TGTGCCAGCAGCTTGGGGACTAGATTAGAGACCCAGTACTTC.

In its sample, this clone was seen once. The chain recombines TRBV5-4 with TRBJ1-1, with D maybe TRBD1 (6 bases). Trimming removed 3 bases at V and 3 bases at J, with 18 bases between. Germline loops: CDR1 SGHNT, CDR2 YYREEE (reference sequence). This CDR3 is 16 amino acids long. The chain's CDR3 is CASSSSKGGAYTEAFF. In nucleotides, the CDR3 is TGTGCCAGCAGCTCCAGTAAAGGGGGGGCCTACACTGAAGCTTTCTTT.

V usage is TRBV2 and J usage is TRBJ1-1; 7 positions agree with TRBD1. Losses at the gene ends were 7 bases for V and 6 bases for J; bases not matched to a gene: 11. CDR3 length: 14 amino acids. Germline lookup yields CDR1 SNHLY and CDR2 FYNNEI. In DNA form, the CDR3 reads TGTGCCAGCATTCCCTTCGAGCAGGGGGCTGAAGCTTTCTTT. It yields the protein CASIPFEQGAEAFF. Full variable domain (remainder filled in from reference TRBV2 and TRBJ1-1): EPEVTQTPSHQVTQMGQEVILRCVPISNHLYFYWYRQILGQKVEFLVSFYNNEISEKSEIFDDQFSVERPDGSNFTLKIRSTKLEDSAMYFCASIPFEQGAEAFFGQGTRLTVV.

The chain combines TRBV15 with TRBJ2-5, with 10 bases matching TRBD1. From germline, CDR1 is LNHNV and CDR2 YYDKDF (reference sequence). V lost 2 bases, J lost 3 bases, and 6 bases stayed unmatched. CDR3 length: 16 residues. The chain's CDR3 is CATSRTPTGGEETQYF. The CDR3 region has the DNA TGTGCCACCAGCAGAACGCCGACAGGGGGCGAAGAGACCCAGTACTTC.

The chain has TRBV7-2 and TRBJ1-6, with D possibly TRBD1 on 6 matching bases. The V end was cut by 1 base, the J end by 5 bases, with 9 bases between. This CDR3 contains 15 residues. Germline loops: CDR1 SGHTA, CDR2 FQGNSA. The CDR3 spells CASSLVTGNNSPLHF. In DNA, the CDR3 is TGTGCCAGCAGCTTAGTAACAGGGAATAATTCACCCCTCCACTTT.

The count of this clone is one. V gene TRBV5-1 combines with J gene TRBJ2-1; D perhaps matches TRBD1 (6 bases). The CDR3 has 14 amino acids. The germline gives CDR1 SGHRS, CDR2 YFSETQ. V lost 4 bases to trimming and J lost 6 bases, with 14 bases between them. The CDR3 is CASSPAGAVNEQFF. The CDR3 region has the DNA TGCGCCAGCAGCCCCGCAGGGGCCGTCAATGAGCAGTTCTTC.

The rearrangement links TRBV24-1 to TRBJ2-3; 13 bases fit TRBD2. There are 16 residues in the CDR3. Germline-derived CDR1 and CDR2 are KGHDR and SFDVKD. Unmatched junction bases numbered 6, after V lost 5 bases and J lost 5 bases. The CDR3 region is CATSAGTSGTGDTQYF. CDR3 coding DNA: TGTGCCACCAGTGCGGGGACTAGCGGGACCGGAGATACGCAGTATTTT.